Presented here are 2 T cell receptor beta chains from one specimen sequenced in a study of blood T cell repertoires in COVID-19. The method was immunoSEQ multiplex PCR; TCRdb's version includes in-frame clones alone and lacks a portion of them. The table shows 100,000 to 150,000 clones, with 85% occurring only once. The sequenced material came from peripheral blood. These receptors were obtained from a woman older than 75 with acute or convalescent COVID-19.

Here the CDR3 reads CASSRSTGAGNTIYF. As DNA, the CDR3 is TGTGCCAGCAGCCGTTCGACAGGGGCTGGAAACACCATATATTTT. The V and J genes are TRBV5-5 and TRBJ1-3, with TRBD1 matching over 8 bases. The CDR3 length is 15 residues. V dropped 4 bases and J dropped 2; count of bases not matched to a gene: 5. Germline V gives CDR1 SGHKS, CDR2 YYEKEE (reference sequence).

The rearrangement joins TRBV6-1 to TRBJ1-5; 7 nucleotides match TRBD1. The trim removed 2 bases at V and 0 bases at J, leaving 4 bases unmatched. CDR1 MNHNS and CDR2 SASEGT come from the germline V gene. The CDR3 sequence is 16 residues long. The CDR3 sequence: CASSERWTGSNQPQHF. CDR3 sequence (DNA): TGTGCCAGCAGTGAACGCTGGACAGGTAGCAATCAGCCCCAGCATTTT.